In this sample, the clone carrying this T cell receptor (beta chain) turned up a few times. Its matching antigen is unknown. Hyperthyroidism patients had new diagnoses, durations under 2 months, and ages of 18 to 65. Certain patients were not enrolled. These were patients with other autoimmune diseases, uncontrolled infections, pregnancy or lactation. This specimen comes from a study of Graves' ophthalmopathy and Graves' hyperthyroidism. The overall study: Ophthalmopathy absent within 18 months of follow-up marked hyperthyroidism as stable.

TCR beta CDR3 regions were amplified from RNA transcripts. Following a first-round RT-PCR that used HTBI primers, a second-round multiplex PCR was carried out. TCRdb fed the multiplex PCR reads into MiXCR, producing one record per CDR3 protein. The table lists some 1.1 million distinct CDR3 sequences, roughly two fifths of them singletons, with 11% in the top ten. Per the germline V gene, CDR1 is SGDLS and CDR2 is YYNGEE. CDR3 length: 14 amino acids. V lost 3 bases, J lost 5 bases, and 9 bases lay in between. General study findings and limits: A 13-signature model separated ophthalmopathy from stable hyperthyroidism, almost 90% sensitivity, 65% to 82% specificity.

The rearrangement joins TRBV9 to TRBJ1-6, with D uncertain. This sequence originates from an adult man with Graves' hyperthyroidism. What was sequenced was peripheral blood or thyroid tissue (not recorded which). Written as DNA, the CDR3 is TGTGCCAGCAGCGAAAGCCAACATAATTCACCCCTCCACTTT. This sequence encodes CASSESQHNSPLHF.